This T cell receptor (beta chain) emerged from a study of cytomegalovirus exposure and HLA in healthy donors. For the study at large: Approximately 170 million T cells yielded under 130 million unique TCR beta sequences in earlier analysis.

With 60 Vbeta and 13 Jbeta primers, the PCR was carried out. TCRdb's copy holds only in-frame clones and misses some; the assay was immunoSEQ multiplex PCR. The sample has more than 200,000 clones, 70% seen once. Sequenced sample: PBMCs. The origin of this receptor is a middle-aged man in good health and CMV-seropositive.

CDR3 nucleotide sequence: TGTGCCAGTAGTAAATTCTCCGGGACACGGCGCGAAAAACTGTTTTTT. Its protein is CASSKFSGTRREKLFF. The chain couples TRBV19 to TRBJ1-4; weak D call: TRBD1 (6 bases). Trimming took off 4 bases at V and 8 bases at J, with 20 bases between the two ends. The CDR3 is 16 residues long. Germline lookup yields CDR1 LNHDA and CDR2 SQIVND (reference sequence).